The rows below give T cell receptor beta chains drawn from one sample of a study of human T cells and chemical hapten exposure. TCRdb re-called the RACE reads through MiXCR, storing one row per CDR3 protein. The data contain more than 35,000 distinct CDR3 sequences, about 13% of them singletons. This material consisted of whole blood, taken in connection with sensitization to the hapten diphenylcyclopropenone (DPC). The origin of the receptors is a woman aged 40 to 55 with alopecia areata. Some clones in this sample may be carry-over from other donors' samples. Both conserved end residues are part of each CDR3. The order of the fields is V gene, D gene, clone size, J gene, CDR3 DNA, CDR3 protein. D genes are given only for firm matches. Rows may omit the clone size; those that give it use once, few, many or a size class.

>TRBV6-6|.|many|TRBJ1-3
TGTGCCAGCAGTTACACGGAGGGCACCATATATTTT
CASSYTEGTIYF
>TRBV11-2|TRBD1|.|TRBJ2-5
TGTGCCAGCAGCGGTGCCGGGACAGGGAGCAGAGAGACCCAGTACTTC
CASSGAGTGSRETQYF
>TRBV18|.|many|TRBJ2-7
TGTGCCAGCTCACTAGGGCGGCAAAATCAGCAGTACTTC
CASSLGRQNQQYF
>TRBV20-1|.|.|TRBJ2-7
TGCAGTGCCGGGGGCACCTATGTCCACGAGCAGTACTTC
CSAGGTYVHEQYF
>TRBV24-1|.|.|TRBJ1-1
TGTGCCACCAGTGAGTCCGGGAACACTGAAGCTTTCTTT
CATSESGNTEAFF
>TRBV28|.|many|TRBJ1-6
TGTGCCAGCACTGGCCGACACCTCGGTGCGGGATCACCCCTCCACTTT
CASTGRHLGAGSPLHF
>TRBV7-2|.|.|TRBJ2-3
TGTGCCAGCAGCTTCCTGGGCACAGATACGCAGTATTTT
CASSFLGTDTQYF
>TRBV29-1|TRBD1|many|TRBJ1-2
TGCAGCGTAAGGACAGGGAGGAGGAATGGCTACACCTTC
CSVRTGRRNGYTF
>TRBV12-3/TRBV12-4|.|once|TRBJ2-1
TGTGCCAGCAGCCTCTGGGGGGCTAGCGGTCTCGCTAGGGATGAGCAGTTCTTC
CASSLWGASGLARDEQFF
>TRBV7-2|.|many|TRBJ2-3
TGTGCCAGCAGCATCTATAGCCGGGAGTCTGGCACAGATACGCAGTATTTT
CASSIYSRESGTDTQYF
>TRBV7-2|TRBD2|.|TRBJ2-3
TGTGCCAGCAGCTTAGCTGTTAGCGGGGGGTCAGATACGCAGTATTTT
CASSLAVSGGSDTQYF
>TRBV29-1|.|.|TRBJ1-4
TGCAGCGCCCAACCAATAGGGGCGGCTAATGAAAAACTGTTTTTT
CSAQPIGAANEKLFF
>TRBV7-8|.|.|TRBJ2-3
TGTGCCAGCAGCTTAATAGGGACAGATACGCAGTATTTT
CASSLIGTDTQYF
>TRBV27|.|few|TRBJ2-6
TGTGCCAGCCGCTTCGGGATTGGGGCCAACGTCCTGACTTTC
CASRFGIGANVLTF
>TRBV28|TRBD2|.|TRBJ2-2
TGTGCCAGCACGACTAGCGGGAGAGGCGGGGAGCTGTTTTTT
CASTTSGRGGELFF